A single sample is the source of the 22 T cell receptor beta chains below, sequenced in a study of blood T cell repertoires in COVID-19. Sequencing used immunoSEQ multiplex PCR; TCRdb keeps in-frame clones, though not all of them. There are some 350,000 clones in the sample; 85% to 90% occur only once, and 1% lies in the top ten. The source material was PBMCs or T cells enriched from blood (not recorded which). The receptors stem from a man in his late teens or twenties who had recovered from COVID-19.

The chain joins TRBV24-1 to TRBJ1-5; D not resolved. V shed 3 bases and J shed 2 bases, with 10 bases lying between them. The length of the CDR3 is 15 residues. Germline lookup yields CDR1 KGHDR and CDR2 SFDVKD. The CDR3 DNA sequence: TGTGCCACCAGTGATACCAGGATTGGCAATCAGCCCCAGCATTTT. As protein: CATSDTRIGNQPQHF.

A note on this clone: This same CDR3 is encoded by further DNA sequences in the sample. The CDR3 here is CASSIVGGYEQYF. DNA of the CDR3: TGTGCCAGTAGTATAGTAGGCGGCTACGAGCAGTACTTC. V and J are TRBV19 and TRBJ2-7, with D unresolved. The CDR3 contains 13 residues. The V end was cut by 1 base, the J end by 3 bases, with 7 bases between. In germline, CDR1 is LNHDA, CDR2 SQIVND (reference sequence).

The genes are TRBV30 and TRBJ1-1; TRBD1 might be the D (5 bases). V gave up 6 bases and J gave up 1 base, with 12 bases separating them. The CDR3 is made up of 13 amino acids. CDR1 is GTSNPN and CDR2 is SVGIG in the germline V gene (reference sequence). CDR3 sequence reads: CACRDRKNTEAFF. DNA for the CDR3: TGTGCCTGTCGAGACAGAAAGAACACTGAAGCTTTCTTT.

The chain couples TRBV7-2 to TRBJ1-2, with D maybe TRBD1 (6 bases). The CDR3 has 13 residues. V was pared by 5 bases and J by 6 bases, with 13 bases between. The V gene's germline CDR1 is SGHTA and CDR2 FQGNSA. The CDR3 here is CASSTQGFHGYTF. The CDR3 DNA follows: TGTGCCAGCAGCACTCAGGGGTTCCATGGCTACACCTTC. Variable domain in full (rest from reference TRBV7-2 and TRBJ1-2): GAGVSQSPSNKVTEKGKDVELRCDPISGHTALYWYRQSLGQGLEFLIYFQGNSAPDKSGLPSDRFSAERTGGSVSTLTIQRTQQEDSAVYLCASSTQGFHGYTFGSGTRLTVV.

The chain employs TRBV18 and TRBJ2-5, with 7 bases identical to TRBD1. This CDR3 comprises 14 residues. Germline V gene sequence: CDR1 KGHSH, CDR2 LQKENI. Losses at the gene ends were 4 bases for V and 1 base for J; bases not matched to a gene: 3. As DNA, the CDR3 is TGTGCCAGCTCACGGGACAGCCTCCAAGAGACCCAGTACTTC. Protein sequence: CASSRDSLQETQYF.

This clone was detected once. This rearrangement joins TRBV5-1 to TRBJ1-1; D remains ambiguous. Looked up from germline, CDR1 is SGHRS and CDR2 is YFSETQ. Trimming pared 4 bases from V and 6 bases from J, leaving 13 bases between. This CDR3 is built from 13 residues. CDR3 bases: TGCGCCAGCAGCCGGGGTGGGAGACCTGAAGCTTTCTTT. This translates into CASSRGGRPEAFF.

This chain connects TRBV9 to TRBJ2-5; D remains ambiguous. V was shortened by 0 bases and J by 3 bases, with 6 bases between the two germline ends. The CDR3 sequence is 13 residues long. CDR1 and CDR2 (germline): SGDLS, YYNGEE. In nucleotides, the CDR3 is TGTGCCAGCAGCGTAGATAGTAAAGAGACCCAGTACTTC. Residues: CASSVDSKETQYF.

The chain links TRBV3-1 (or the pseudogene TRBV3-2) to TRBJ2-7; D is ambiguous. Deletions cut 0 bases from V and 1 base from J, with 4 bases between. Germline V gene data show CDR1 as LGHDT and CDR2 as YNNKEL (reference sequence). The length of the CDR3 is 13 residues. CDR3 sequence: CASSQDRSYEQYF. In nucleotides, the CDR3 is TGTGCCAGCAGCCAAGATCGGTCCTACGAGCAGTACTTC.

Regarding this clone: Other DNA sequences in the same sample also yield this CDR3. The rearrangement uses TRBV7-8 and TRBJ1-5; a possible D gene is TRBD1 (5 bases). Germline V CDR1 and CDR2: SGHVS, FQNEAQ. The CDR3 is 16 amino acids. V lost 0 bases and J lost 3, with 12 bases in between. CDR3 coding DNA: TGTGCCAGCAGCTTAGCGCGTGACAGCCTCAATCAGCCCCAGCATTTT. This translates into CASSLARDSLNQPQHF.

The J gene is TRBJ2-2, the V gene TRBV27, with D perhaps matching TRBD2 (5 bases). This CDR3 has 17 residues. V was clipped by 5 bases and J by 2 bases, with 18 bases between them. Germline values: CDR1 MNHEY, CDR2 SMNVEV (reference sequence). In DNA, the CDR3 is TGTGCCAGCAGTCCCGAACCCGGACTCATCAACACCGGGGAGCTGTTTTTT. Its translation is CASSPEPGLINTGELFF.

This chain connects TRBV20-1 to TRBJ2-7, with 7 bases aligning to TRBD2. Trimming cost V 3 bases and J 5 bases; bases outside gene matches: 10. The CDR3 contains 14 residues. Germline V lookup: CDR1 DFQATT, CDR2 SNEGSKA (reference sequence). The CDR3 region is CSASWPGGSDEQYF. The DNA for the CDR3 is TGCAGTGCTAGTTGGCCGGGGGGTTCGGACGAGCAGTACTTC.

The rearrangement links TRBV4-2 to TRBJ2-1; 10 bases align to TRBD2. J was trimmed by 9 bases and V by 3 bases; bases with no gene match: 8. CDR1 LGHNA and CDR2 YNFKEQ come from the germline V gene. The CDR3 spans 15 residues. The CDR3 region has the DNA TGTGCCAGCAGCCACCCTAGCGGGAGCTCTGGTGAGCAGTTCTTC. Protein product: CASSHPSGSSGEQFF.

This rearrangement joins TRBV28 to TRBJ2-7; D might be TRBD2 (5 bases). V lost 3 bases, J lost 2 bases, and 14 bases lay in between. Germline V CDR1 and CDR2: MDHEN, SYDVKM. The CDR3 covers 15 residues. CDR3 protein: CASSLEDNRAYEQYF. The CDR3 region has the DNA TGTGCCAGCAGTTTGGAGGATAACCGAGCCTACGAGCAGTACTTC. The full variable domain, in which reference TRBV28 and TRBJ2-7 provide the parts outside the CDR3, is DVKVTQSSRYLVKRTGEKVFLECVQDMDHENMFWYRQDPGLGLRLIYFSYDVKMKEKGDIPEGYSVSREKKERFSLILESASTNQTSMYLCASSLEDNRAYEQYFGPGTRLTVT.

The V gene is TRBV7-9, the J gene TRBJ1-2, with TRBD1 matching 7 bases. The J segment lost 8 bases and the V segment lost 1 base, leaving 10 bases of the junction unmatched. CDR1 SEHNR and CDR2 FQNEAQ come from the germline V gene (reference sequence). The CDR3 sequence is 15 residues long. CDR3 nucleotides: TGTGCCAGCAGCTTAGGCGGGACAGAGCCGGGGGGCTACACCTTC. Translation gives CASSLGGTEPGGYTF.

This chain uses TRBV6-1 with TRBJ2-7, with D maybe TRBD1 (5 bases). The V end lost 3 bases, the J end lost 3 bases, and 9 bases lay between the germline ends. The germline CDR1 and CDR2 sequences are MNHNS and SASEGT. This CDR3 contains 13 residues. CDR3 sequence (DNA): TGTGCCAGCAGTGAGTCAGGGAACTACGAGCAGTACTTC. Its translation is CASSESGNYEQYF.

The chain couples TRBV5-6 to TRBJ2-3, with a tentative D call TRBD2 (6 bases). Between the trimmed V and J ends, which lost 4 bases and 4 bases, there was a span of 16 bases. There are 15 residues in the CDR3. Germline V gene lookup returns CDR1 SGHDT and CDR2 YYEEEE. For the CDR3, the DNA is TGTGCCAGCAGCCCGCAGGGAGGTGGGGCAGATACGCAGTATTTT. This gives the protein CASSPQGGGADTQYF. Looking up the rest from reference TRBV5-6 and TRBJ2-3 gives the full variable domain: DAGVTQSPTHLIKTRGQQVTLRCSPKSGHDTVSWYQQALGQGPQFIFQYYEEEERQRGNFPDRFSGHQFPNYSSELNVNALLLGDSALYLCASSPQGGGADTQYFGPGTRLTVL.

This chain uses TRBV2 with TRBJ2-2; D call uncertain. Germline-derived CDR1 and CDR2 are SNHLY and FYNNEI. The CDR3 covers 14 residues. Trimming stripped 4 bases from V and 5 bases from J, with 11 bases between. DNA for the CDR3: TGTGCCAGCAGTGCCAAATCTAGTACCGGGGAGCTGTTTTTT. It translates to CASSAKSSTGELFF.

This chain connects TRBV19 to TRBJ1-5; D unresolved. V was pared by 0 bases and J by 4 bases, with 7 bases between. The germline V gene encodes CDR1 LNHDA and CDR2 SQIVND (reference sequence). The CDR3 contains 14 residues. The DNA for the CDR3 is TGTGCCAGTAGTATAGAGGTCAGTAATCAGCCCCAGCATTTT. It yields the protein CASSIEVSNQPQHF.

This clone occurred once. V is TRBV19 and J is TRBJ1-2, with D possibly matching TRBD1 (6 bases). The CDR3 is 13 residues long. The germline gives CDR1 LNHDA, CDR2 SQIVND (reference sequence). Trimming cost V 5 bases and J 4 bases, with 11 bases left between them. The DNA of the CDR3 is TGTGCCAGTAGTCCCCGGACAGCCTATGGCTACACCTTC. Amino acids: CASSPRTAYGYTF.

The genes are TRBV28 and TRBJ2-7; D uncertain. There are 13 residues in the CDR3. Germline V gives CDR1 MDHEN, CDR2 SYDVKM. V was cut by 3 bases and J by 2 bases, with 8 bases left in between. In DNA, the CDR3 is TGTGCCAGCAGTTTTACGCTAGCCTACGAGCAGTACTTC. Amino acids: CASSFTLAYEQYF. Full variable domain (remainder filled in from reference TRBV28 and TRBJ2-7): DVKVTQSSRYLVKRTGEKVFLECVQDMDHENMFWYRQDPGLGLRLIYFSYDVKMKEKGDIPEGYSVSREKKERFSLILESASTNQTSMYLCASSFTLAYEQYFGPGTRLTVT.

The chain employs TRBV7-2 and TRBJ1-1, with 8 bases lining up with TRBD1. The germline V gene has CDR1 SGHTA and CDR2 FQGNSA. Germline trimming cut 5 bases from V and 4 bases from J; bases unmatched to any gene: 6. The CDR3 length is 14 residues. This CDR3 is CASSLTQGGTEAFF. The CDR3 nucleotides are TGTGCCAGCAGCCTAACACAGGGGGGCACTGAAGCTTTCTTT.

The V gene is TRBV4-2, the J gene TRBJ1-1; D not resolved. Germline loops: CDR1 LGHNA, CDR2 YNFKEQ. Trimming removed 3 bases from V and 7 bases from J, with 6 bases in between. The CDR3 spans 11 residues. The CDR3 DNA is TGTGCCAGCAGCCACGGGTTTGAAGCTTTCTTT. This gives the protein CASSHGFEAFF.